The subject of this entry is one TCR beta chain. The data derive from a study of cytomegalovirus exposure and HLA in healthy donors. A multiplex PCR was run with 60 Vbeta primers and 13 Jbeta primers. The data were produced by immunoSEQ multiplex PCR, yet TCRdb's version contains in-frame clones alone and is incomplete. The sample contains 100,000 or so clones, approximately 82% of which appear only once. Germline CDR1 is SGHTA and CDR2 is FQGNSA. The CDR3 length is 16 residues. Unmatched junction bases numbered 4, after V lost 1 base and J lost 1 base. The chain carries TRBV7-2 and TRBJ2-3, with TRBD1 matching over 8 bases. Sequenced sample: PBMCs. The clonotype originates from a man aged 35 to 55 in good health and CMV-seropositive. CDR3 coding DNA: TGTGCCAGCAGCTTAGAGGGCAGGGGGCGCACAGATACGCAGTATTTT. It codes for CASSLEGRGRTDTQYF. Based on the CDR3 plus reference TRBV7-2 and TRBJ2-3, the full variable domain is GAGVSQSPSNKVTEKGKDVELRCDPISGHTALYWYRQSLGQGLEFLIYFQGNSAPDKSGLPSDRFSAERTGGSVSTLTIQRTQQEDSAVYLCASSLEGRGRTDTQYFGPGTRLTVL.